These 15 T cell receptor beta chains were sequenced from one sample in a study of blood T cell repertoires in COVID-19. Libraries were prepared by immunoSEQ multiplex PCR; TCRdb keeps only in-frame clonotypes and omits some of them. In the table there are tens of thousands of clones, approximately 88% of which are singletons. The specimen was peripheral blood. The receptors here all came from a man aged 45 to 65 with active COVID-19.

V usage is TRBV11-2 and J usage is TRBJ2-7; D may be TRBD1 (5 bases). Germline values: CDR1 SGHAT, CDR2 FQNNGV. The CDR3 is made up of 13 amino acids. Trimming cost V 0 bases and J 4 bases, with 7 bases left between them. The CDR3 spells CASSLDREYEQYF. The CDR3 coding sequence is TGTGCCAGCAGCTTAGACAGGGAATACGAGCAGTACTTC.

The CDR3 region has the DNA TGTGCCAGCAGCGCGGACATGGGTGAAGCTTTCTTT. This translates into CASSADMGEAFF. This chain links TRBV5-6 with TRBJ1-1, with a tentative D call TRBD1 (5 bases). V dropped 4 bases and J dropped 7 bases, with 11 bases sitting between them. Germline CDR1 is SGHDT and CDR2 is YYEEEE. The CDR3 sequence is 12 residues long.

The chain couples TRBV10-3 to TRBJ2-3; TRBD2 might be the D (5 bases). The CDR3 covers 14 residues. The germline V and J ends were trimmed by 8 bases and 2 bases, with 14 bases remaining between them. Germline loops: CDR1 ENHRY, CDR2 SYGVKD. The CDR3 nucleotides are TGTGCCATCGCGGCGGGTGGGGACACAGATACGCAGTATTTT. As protein: CAIAAGGDTDTQYF.

This clone was detected once. The chain employs TRBV6-2 or TRBV6-3 and TRBJ2-1; 10 bases map to TRBD2. J lost 9 bases, V lost 1 base, and 9 bases had no gene match. The CDR3 contains 16 residues. CDR1 is MNHEY and CDR2 is SVGEGT in the germline V gene. The chain's CDR3 is CASSYYALAGTSEQFF. The CDR3 DNA reads as TGTGCCAGCAGTTACTACGCACTAGCGGGGACTTCTGAGCAGTTCTTC.

The table lists this clone with a count of one. V and J are TRBV5-1 and TRBJ1-5; a possible D gene is TRBD1 (5 bases). The CDR3 covers 17 residues. V lost 4 bases and J 2 bases, leaving 19 bases between the germline ends. The germline V gene has CDR1 SGHRS and CDR2 YFSETQ. CDR3 DNA sequence: TGCGCCAGCAGCACTGGGACGGACCCGGGGGGCAATCAGCCCCAGCATTTT. Translating it yields CASSTGTDPGGNQPQHF.

This chain joins TRBV5-5 and TRBJ1-5; 9 nucleotides align to TRBD1. The CDR3 spans 14 residues. The V segment lost 1 base and the J segment 9 bases; nucleotides outside the gene matches: 5. CDR1 and CDR2 (germline): SGHKS, YYEKEE (reference sequence). CDR3 DNA sequence: TGTGCCAGCAGCTTGACAGGGGGCGAAACGCCCCAGCATTTT. Residues: CASSLTGGETPQHF.

This rearrangement joins TRBV4-1 to TRBJ2-1; no firm D call. V was shortened by 1 base and J by 6 bases, with 7 bases between the two germline ends. Germline CDR1 and CDR2: MGHRA and YSYEKL. The CDR3 runs to 13 residues. CDR3 nucleotides: TGCGCCAGCAGCCAAGTTAGTAGCAATGAGCAGTTCTTC. This sequence encodes CASSQVSSNEQFF.

The CDR3 coding sequence is TGTGCCAGCAGCTCGCCCGTGGCAGGGGAGACCCAGTACTTC. As protein: CASSSPVAGETQYF. The chain combines TRBV28 with TRBJ2-5, with a possible D match to TRBD1 (5 bases). V dropped 6 bases and J dropped 5 bases, with 16 bases sitting between them. The germline V gene has CDR1 MDHEN and CDR2 SYDVKM. The CDR3 length is 14 residues.

V usage is TRBV9 and J usage is TRBJ1-2, with 7 bases identical to TRBD1. The CDR3 runs to 14 residues. Germline V lookup: CDR1 SGDLS, CDR2 YYNGEE. Trimming at V came to 0 bases and at J to 8 bases, leaving 7 bases not matched to a gene. The CDR3 loop reads CASSVVRGRGGYTF. The DNA of the CDR3 is TGTGCCAGCAGCGTAGTAAGGGGGCGGGGAGGCTACACCTTC.

The chain combines TRBV2 with TRBJ1-2; D remains ambiguous. There are 16 residues in the CDR3. Germline CDR1 reads SNHLY; CDR2 reads FYNNEI. V lost 2 bases to trimming and J lost 5 bases, with 18 bases between them. The CDR3 spells CASSEQTVPEGYGYTF. In DNA, the CDR3 is TGTGCCAGCAGTGAACAGACGGTTCCTGAGGGATATGGCTACACCTTC.

About this clone itself: The junction departs from the called germline gene at one end, perhaps through a read error. The chain is built from TRBV5-1 and TRBJ1-2, with a possible D match to TRBD1 (5 bases). The CDR3 runs 14 residues. Per the germline V gene, CDR1 is SGHRS and CDR2 is YFSETQ. The CDR3 region is CASRLGRGNYGYTF. The CDR3 DNA follows: TGCGCCAGCAGATTGGGACGGGGTAATTATGGCTACACCTTC.

This chain links TRBV4-3 with TRBJ1-2; unclear D gene. The CDR3 spans 15 residues. In germline, CDR1 is LGHNA, CDR2 YSLEER. V dropped 1 base and J dropped 4 bases, with 13 bases sitting between them. CDR3 amino acids: CASSQGLGGLYGYTF. The CDR3 DNA is TGCGCCAGCAGCCAAGGTCTGGGAGGACTCTATGGCTACACCTTC.

The chain employs TRBV28 and TRBJ1-1, with a possible D match to TRBD1 (6 bases). Germline CDR1 is MDHEN and CDR2 is SYDVKM. With 2 bases removed from V and 0 bases from J, the gap between germline ends came to 10 bases. This CDR3 has 15 amino acids. CDR3 protein: CASSLTRGVNTEAFF. DNA for the CDR3: TGTGCCAGCAGTTTAACCAGGGGCGTGAACACTGAAGCTTTCTTT. The whole variable domain, remainder taken from reference TRBV28 and TRBJ1-1, is DVKVTQSSRYLVKRTGEKVFLECVQDMDHENMFWYRQDPGLGLRLIYFSYDVKMKEKGDIPEGYSVSREKKERFSLILESASTNQTSMYLCASSLTRGVNTEAFFGQGTRLTVV.

The chain combines TRBV12-5 with TRBJ1-1; D is perhaps TRBD1 (5 bases). Trimming removed 4 bases at V and 3 bases at J, with 12 bases between. There are 14 residues in the CDR3. Looked up from germline, CDR1 is LGHNT and CDR2 is FRNRAP. CDR3 DNA sequence: TGTGCTAGTGGTTCCAGCGGGGCTCACACTGAAGCTTTCTTT. Residues: CASGSSGAHTEAFF.

The J gene is TRBJ1-5, the V gene TRBV5-1; 9 bases map to TRBD1. V gave up 1 base and J gave up 5 bases; unmatched junction bases: 1. Germline V gene sequence: CDR1 SGHRS, CDR2 YFSETQ. The CDR3 has 14 amino acids. Here the CDR3 reads CASSLTGGDQPQHF. CDR3 sequence (DNA): TGCGCCAGCAGCTTGACAGGGGGCGATCAGCCCCAGCATTTT.